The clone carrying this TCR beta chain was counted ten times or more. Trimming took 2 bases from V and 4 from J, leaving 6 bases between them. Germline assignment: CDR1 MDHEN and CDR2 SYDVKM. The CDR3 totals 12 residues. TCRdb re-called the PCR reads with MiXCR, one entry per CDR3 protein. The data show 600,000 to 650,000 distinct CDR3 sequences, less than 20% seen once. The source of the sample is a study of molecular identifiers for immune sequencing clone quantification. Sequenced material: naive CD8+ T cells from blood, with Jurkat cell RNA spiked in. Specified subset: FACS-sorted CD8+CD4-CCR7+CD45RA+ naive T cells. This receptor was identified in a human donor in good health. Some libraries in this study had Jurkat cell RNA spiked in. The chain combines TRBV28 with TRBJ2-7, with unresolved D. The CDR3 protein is CASSLVLYEQYF. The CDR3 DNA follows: TGTGCCAGCAGTTTAGTCCTTTACGAGCAGTACTTC.